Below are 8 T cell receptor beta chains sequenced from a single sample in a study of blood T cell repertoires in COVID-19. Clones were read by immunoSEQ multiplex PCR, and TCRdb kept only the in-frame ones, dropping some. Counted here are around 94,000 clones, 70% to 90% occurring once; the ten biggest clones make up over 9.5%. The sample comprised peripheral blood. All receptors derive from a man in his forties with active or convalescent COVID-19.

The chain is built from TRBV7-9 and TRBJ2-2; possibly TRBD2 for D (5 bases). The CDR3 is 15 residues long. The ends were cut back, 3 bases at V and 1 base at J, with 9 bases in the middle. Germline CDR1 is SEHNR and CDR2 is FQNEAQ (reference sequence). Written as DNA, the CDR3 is TGTGCCAGCAGCTTCGGGGAGAAGAACACCGGGGAGCTGTTTTTT. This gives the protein CASSFGEKNTGELFF.

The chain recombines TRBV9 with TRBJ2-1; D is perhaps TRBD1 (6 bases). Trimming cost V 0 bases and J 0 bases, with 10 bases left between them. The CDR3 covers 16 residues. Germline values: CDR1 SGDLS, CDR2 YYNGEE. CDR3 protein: CASSVVGGRSYNEQFF. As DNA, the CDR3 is TGTGCCAGCAGCGTAGTTGGGGGCCGCTCCTACAATGAGCAGTTCTTC.

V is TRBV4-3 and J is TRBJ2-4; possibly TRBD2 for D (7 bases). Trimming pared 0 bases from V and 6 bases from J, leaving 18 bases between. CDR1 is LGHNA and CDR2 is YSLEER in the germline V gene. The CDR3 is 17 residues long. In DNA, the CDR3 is TGCGCCAGCAGCCAAGATACGGCACGGGGGGCCGGAAACATTCAGTACTTC. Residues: CASSQDTARGAGNIQYF.

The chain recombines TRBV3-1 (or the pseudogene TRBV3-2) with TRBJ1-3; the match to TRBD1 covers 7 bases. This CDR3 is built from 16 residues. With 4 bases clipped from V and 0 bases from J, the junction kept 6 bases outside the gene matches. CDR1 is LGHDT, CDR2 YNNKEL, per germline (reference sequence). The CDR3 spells CASSLLQGSSGNTIYF. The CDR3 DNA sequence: TGTGCCAGCAGCCTCTTACAGGGGAGCTCTGGAAACACCATATATTTT.

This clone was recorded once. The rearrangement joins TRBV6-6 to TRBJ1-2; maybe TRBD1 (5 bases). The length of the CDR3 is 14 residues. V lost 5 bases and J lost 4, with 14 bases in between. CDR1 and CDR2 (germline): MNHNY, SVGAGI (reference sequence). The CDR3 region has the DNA TGTGCCAGCAGTCTTGGGGCAGAACTCTATGGCTACACCTTC. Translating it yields CASSLGAELYGYTF.

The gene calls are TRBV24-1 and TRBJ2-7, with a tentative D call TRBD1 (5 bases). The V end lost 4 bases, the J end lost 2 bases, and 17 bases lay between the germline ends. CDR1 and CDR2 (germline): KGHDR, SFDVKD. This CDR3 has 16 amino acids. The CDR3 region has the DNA TGTGCCACCAGTGACCTGGCCGAATCCAGGGCCTACGAGCAGTACTTC. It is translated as CATSDLAESRAYEQYF.

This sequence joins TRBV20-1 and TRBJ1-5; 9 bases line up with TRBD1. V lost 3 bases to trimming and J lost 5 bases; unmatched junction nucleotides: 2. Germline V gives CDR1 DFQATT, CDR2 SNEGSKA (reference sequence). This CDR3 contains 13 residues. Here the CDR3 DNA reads TGCAGTGCTAGTTGGACAGGGGATCAGCCCCAGCATTTT. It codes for CSASWTGDQPQHF.

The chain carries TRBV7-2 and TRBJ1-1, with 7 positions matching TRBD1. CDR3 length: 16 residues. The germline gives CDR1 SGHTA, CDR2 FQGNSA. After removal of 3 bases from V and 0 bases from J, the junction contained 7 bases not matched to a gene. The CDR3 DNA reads TGTGCCAGCAGCTTCACCGGGACAGTACTGAACACTGAAGCTTTCTTT. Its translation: CASSFTGTVLNTEAFF.